The source of this T cell receptor beta chain is a study of sequential checkpoint blockade in melanoma. Study information: Randomization was 1:1 between first-line nivolumab→ipilimumab and ipilimumab→nivolumab. Maintenance nivolumab came after either treatment sequence.

Treatment denoted: randomized to nivolumab then ipilimumab (arm A) or the reverse (arm B). Patients had received no earlier DNA-damaging chemotherapy. Live CD3+CD8+ CD19− CD56− cells were sorted from PBMCs. The assay was immunoSEQ multiplex PCR, and TCRdb's table has in-frame clones only and misses some. The sample holds tens of thousands of clones; roughly four fifths are singletons and the top ten take less than 7%. Sample: CD8+ T cells sorted from blood (inferred from file names), taken from a patient given nivolumab and ipilimumab in sequence. This TCR derives from a human donor with melanoma.

The CDR3 sequence: CASSRGQGEIKNGYTF. CDR3 nucleotide sequence: TGCGCCAGCAGCCGCGGACAGGGGGAAATAAAGAATGGCTACACCTTC. The rearrangement uses TRBV5-1 and TRBJ1-2; 10 nucleotides line up with TRBD1. V lost 4 bases to trimming and J lost 6 bases; unmatched junction nucleotides: 12. The germline V gene has CDR1 SGHRS and CDR2 YFSETQ. CDR3 size: 16 residues.